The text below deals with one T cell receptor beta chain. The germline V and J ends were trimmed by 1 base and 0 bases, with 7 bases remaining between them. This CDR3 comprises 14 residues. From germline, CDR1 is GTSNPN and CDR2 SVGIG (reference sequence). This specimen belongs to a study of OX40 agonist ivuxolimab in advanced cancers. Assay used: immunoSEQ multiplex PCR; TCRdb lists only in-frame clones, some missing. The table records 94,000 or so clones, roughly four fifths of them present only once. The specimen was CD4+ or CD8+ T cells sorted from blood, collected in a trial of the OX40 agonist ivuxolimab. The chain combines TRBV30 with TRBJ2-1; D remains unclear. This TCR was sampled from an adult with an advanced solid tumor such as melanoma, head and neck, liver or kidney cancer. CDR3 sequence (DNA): TGTGCCTGGAGTGGCGGTAGCTCCTACAATGAGCAGTTCTTC. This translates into CAWSGGSSYNEQFF.